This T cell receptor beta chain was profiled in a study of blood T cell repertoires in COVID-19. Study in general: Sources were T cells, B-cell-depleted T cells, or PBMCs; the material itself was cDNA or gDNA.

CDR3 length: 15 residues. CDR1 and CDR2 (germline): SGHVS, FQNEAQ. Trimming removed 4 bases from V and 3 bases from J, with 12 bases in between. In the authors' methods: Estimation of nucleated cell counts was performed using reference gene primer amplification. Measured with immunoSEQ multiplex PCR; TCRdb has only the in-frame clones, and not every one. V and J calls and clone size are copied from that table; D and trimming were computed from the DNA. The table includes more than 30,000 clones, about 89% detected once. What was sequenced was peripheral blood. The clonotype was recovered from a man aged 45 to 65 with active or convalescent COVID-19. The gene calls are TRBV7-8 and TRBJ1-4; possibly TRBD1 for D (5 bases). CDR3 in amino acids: CASSWQGGPNEKLFF. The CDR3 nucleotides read TGTGCCAGCAGCTGGCAGGGCGGCCCTAATGAAAAACTGTTTTTT.